These T cell receptor beta chains were read from a single sample in a study of cytomegalovirus exposure and HLA in healthy donors. Produced via immunoSEQ multiplex PCR; TCRdb's table is partial and in-frame only. The sample includes fewer than 120,000 clones, 65% to 85% of them seen just once. Material for sequencing was PBMCs. Every receptor here comes from a man aged 25-45 years in good health and CMV-seropositive. Both conserved end residues are part of each CDR3. D genes are given only for firm matches. Clone size is stated in some rows and not others, as once, few, many or a class when expanded.

D gene,J gene,V gene,clone size,CDR3 DNA,CDR3 protein
TRBD1,TRBJ2-6,TRBV27,once,TGTGCCAGCAGTCCCACCTTACAGGGGGCTGGGGCCAACGTCCTGACTTTC,CASSPTLQGAGANVLTF
TRBD2,TRBJ2-3,TRBV14,.,TGTGCCAGCAGCCAGAATAGCGGGGGGGCCACAGATACGCAGTATTTT,CASSQNSGGATDTQYF
TRBD1,TRBJ2-7,TRBV25-1,.,TGTGCCAGCAGTGAATCGGTCCGGGACAGGATCAACGAGCAGTACTTC,CASSESVRDRINEQYF
.,TRBJ1-3,TRBV6-5,.,TGTGCCAGCAGTAGCGGACGGATCTCTGGAAACACCATATATTTT,CASSSGRISGNTIYF
.,TRBJ1-6,TRBV2,once,TGTGCCAGCAGTGTCAGGGGAAGGTCACCCCTCCACTTT,CASSVRGRSPLHF
.,TRBJ2-7,TRBV7-9,.,TGTGCCAGCAGCTTATCCAGTTACCCCGAGCAGTACTTC,CASSLSSYPEQYF
.,TRBJ2-5,TRBV30,.,TGTGCCTGGAGTGTATCGGAGACCCAGTACTTC,CAWSVSETQYF
TRBD1,TRBJ2-7,TRBV7-8,.,TGTGCCAGCAGCCACGACAGGGTGGGGACCGAGCAGTACTTC,CASSHDRVGTEQYF
.,TRBJ2-1,TRBV7-7,.,TGTGCTAGCAGCTTGGGGGGGGCCAATGAGCAGTTCTTC,CASSLGGANEQFF
.,TRBJ2-7,TRBV10-3,.,TGTGCCATCAGGGACAGCGCCTACGAGCAGTACTTC,CAIRDSAYEQYF
TRBD2,TRBJ2-1,TRBV4-3,.,TGCGCCAGCAGCCATGGGACTAGCGGTTACAATGAGCAGTTCTTC,CASSHGTSGYNEQFF
.,TRBJ1-5,TRBV25-1,.,TGTGCCAGCAGTGAACAGTCTAGCAATCAGCCCCAGCATTTT,CASSEQSSNQPQHF
.,TRBJ2-7,TRBV18,.,TGTGCCAGCTCACCAGACAGCTACGAGCAGTACTTC,CASSPDSYEQYF
TRBD1,TRBJ2-6,TRBV5-6,.,TGTGCCAGCAGCGGGACAGGGGGCGCTGGGGCCAACGTCCTGACTTTC,CASSGTGGAGANVLTF
.,TRBJ1-5,TRBV10-3,.,TGTGCCATCAGTGACAGGTCAGGCGATCAGCCCCAGCATTTT,CAISDRSGDQPQHF
.,TRBJ2-7,TRBV6-5,.,TGTGCCAGTAGAAATAAGGACACGGCATACGAGCAGTACTTC,CASRNKDTAYEQYF
TRBD1,TRBJ2-7,TRBV7-7,.,TGTGCTAGCAGCTTAGGACAGGGGGCTGACGAGCAGTACTTC,CASSLGQGADEQYF
.,TRBJ1-2,TRBV10-2,.,TGCGCCAGCAGGCCTCAGGGAACCAACTATGGCTACACCTTC,CASRPQGTNYGYTF
.,TRBJ2-7,TRBV25-1,.,TGTGCCAGCAGTGAGTCTCAGGGATACGAGCAGTACTTC,CASSESQGYEQYF
TRBD2,TRBJ2-3,TRBV4-3,once,TGCGCCAGCAGCCAAGAATGGGGACTAGCCACAGATACGCAGTATTTT,CASSQEWGLATDTQYF
.,TRBJ1-1,TRBV27,.,TGTGCCAGCAGTTTAAGGTTCAAGGGGCTGTATGCTGAAGCTTTCTTT,CASSLRFKGLYAEAFF
TRBD2,TRBJ2-3,TRBV27,.,TGTGCCAGCAGTTTAATTAGCGGGGGGGATAGCACAGATACGCAGTATTTT,CASSLISGGDSTDTQYF
.,TRBJ1-4,TRBV20-1,.,TGCAGTGCTAGTATTAGTGAAAAACTGTTTTTT,CSASISEKLFF
.,TRBJ2-2,TRBV27,.,TGTGCCAGCAGTACTCAATCTTTCGCCGGGGAGCTGTTTTTT,CASSTQSFAGELFF
TRBD1,TRBJ2-3,TRBV27,.,TGTGCCAGCAGTCCCCGGGACAGGGCGGATACGCAGTATTTT,CASSPRDRADTQYF
TRBD1,TRBJ2-1,TRBV29-1,.,TGCAGCGTCTTGATCGGACAGGGCGGGGATGAGCAGTTCTTC,CSVLIGQGGDEQFF
TRBD1,TRBJ1-6,TRBV10-1,few,TGCGCCAGCAGTGGACAGGGGGATTCACCCCTCCACTTT,CASSGQGDSPLHF
TRBD1,TRBJ2-7,TRBV5-4,.,TGTGCCAGCAGCTCGACGATCGGGACAGGACTGTCCTACGAGCAGTACTTC,CASSSTIGTGLSYEQYF
TRBD2,TRBJ2-3,TRBV5-4,.,TGTGCCAGCAGCCCTACTAGCGGGGCTGCAGATACGCAGTATTTT,CASSPTSGAADTQYF
.,TRBJ1-5,TRBV21-1,.,TGTGCCAGCAGCGAAGGCAGACAGGGGCATCAGCCCCAGCATTTT,CASSEGRQGHQPQHF
.,TRBJ2-1,TRBV10-3,.,TGTGCCATCAGTGGCACAGGGAATCACTACAATGAGCAGTTCTTC,CAISGTGNHYNEQFF
.,TRBJ2-3,TRBV5-6,.,TGTGCCAGCAGCTGGGGACTCAACGCAGGACGGGATACGCAGTATTTT,CASSWGLNAGRDTQYF
.,TRBJ1-2,TRBV11-2,.,TGTGCCAGCAGCTCGGGATCTAACCCCTATGGCTACACCTTC,CASSSGSNPYGYTF
.,TRBJ2-3,TRBV11-3,.,TGTGCCAGCAGCTACACAGGGTCGGACACAGATACGCAGTATTTT,CASSYTGSDTDTQYF
TRBD2,TRBJ2-2,TRBV29-1,.,TGCAGCGTCCGGACTAGCGGAACCGGGGAGCTGTTTTTT,CSVRTSGTGELFF
TRBD2,TRBJ2-2,TRBV27,.,TGTGCCAGCAGAACCCACTATCTTAGCGGGGGGACGGGGGAGCTGTTTTTT,CASRTHYLSGGTGELFF
TRBD2,TRBJ2-2,TRBV7-9,.,TGTGCCAGCACCCTATTTTACGTCTTCGGGGGGTCCGGGGAGCTGTTTTTT,CASTLFYVFGGSGELFF
TRBD1,TRBJ2-3,TRBV6-1,once,TGTGCCAGCAGTGAAGGGGCAGGACAGGGCGTTCCAGATACGCAGTATTTT,CASSEGAGQGVPDTQYF
.,TRBJ2-5,TRBV6-6,.,TGTGCCAGCAGGCGAGGGGGGGCCGAAGAGACCCAGTACTTC,CASRRGGAEETQYF
TRBD1,TRBJ2-7,TRBV10-2,.,TGCGCCAGCAGTAATCGGGGACAGGGAATCCCCGAGCAGTACTTC,CASSNRGQGIPEQYF
TRBD2,TRBJ2-1,TRBV5-1,.,TGCGCCAGCAGCTTGACCTTGGGACTAGCGGGGGGTCACAATGAGCAGTTCTTC,CASSLTLGLAGGHNEQFF
TRBD1,TRBJ1-4,TRBV13,.,TGTGCCAGCAGCAGTTGGGGACAGGGGGAAGCTAATGAAAAACTGTTTTTT,CASSSWGQGEANEKLFF
.,TRBJ1-2,TRBV6-1,few,TGTGCCAGCAGTGATGGACAGACCTATGGCTACACCTTC,CASSDGQTYGYTF
.,TRBJ1-2,TRBV6-6,few,TGTGCCAGCAGCCCACAGGACTATGGCTACACCTTC,CASSPQDYGYTF
.,TRBJ1-4,TRBV4-1,.,TGCGCCAGCAGCCAGCTAGACGGAGCCGTGGGTGAAAAACTGTTTTTT,CASSQLDGAVGEKLFF
TRBD1,TRBJ2-5,TRBV19,.,TGTGCCAGTAGTAGGGACAGACAAGAGGGGACCCAGTACTTC,CASSRDRQEGTQYF
.,TRBJ1-5,TRBV21-1,many,TGTGCCAGCAGCAAACTTTATTTTGACAGGGGGGCTGATATTAGCAATCAGCCCCAGCATTTT,CASSKLYFDRGADISNQPQHF
TRBD2,TRBJ2-2,TRBV18,.,TGTGCCAGCTCACCCTTAGGAGCGGGGAGTACCGGGGAGCTGTTTTTT,CASSPLGAGSTGELFF
.,TRBJ2-2,TRBV10-1,.,TGCGCCAGCAGTGAAGATAGCTTCGGGGAGCTGTTTTTT,CASSEDSFGELFF
TRBD2,TRBJ2-7,TRBV29-1,.,TGCAGCGTCCGGGGAGCGCGGGGGGTCACCTACGAGCAGTACTTC,CSVRGARGVTYEQYF
.,TRBJ2-2,TRBV19,.,TGTGCCAGTAGTAGGACAGTCGCTACGAACACCGGGGAGCTGTTTTTT,CASSRTVATNTGELFF
TRBD1,TRBJ1-1,TRBV9,.,TGTGCCAGCAGCGTATCCGGGACAGGGGACACTGAAGCTTTCTTT,CASSVSGTGDTEAFF
TRBD1,TRBJ1-1,TRBV7-9,once,TGTGCCAGCACGTGGGACAGGGACATGAACACTGAAGCTTTCTTT,CASTWDRDMNTEAFF
TRBD1,TRBJ2-7,TRBV12-5,.,TGTGCTAGTGGTTTGGGGTCTCCGGGACAGGGGAGAGAGCAGTACTTC,CASGLGSPGQGREQYF
TRBD2,TRBJ2-7,TRBV14,.,TGTGCCAGCAGCCAAGACCCGGCGCGGGGGGGCAGTTTCACCTACGAGCAGTACTTC,CASSQDPARGGSFTYEQYF
.,TRBJ2-3,TRBV5-1,.,TGCGCCAGCAGCTCTCGGACTGATTTGAGTCGGTTTAGTACAGATACGCAGTATTTT,CASSSRTDLSRFSTDTQYF
TRBD2,TRBJ2-3,TRBV11-2,.,TGTGCCAGCAGCGTTAGACTAGCGGGGGACACAGATACGCAGTATTTT,CASSVRLAGDTDTQYF